A selection of T cell receptor beta chains follows, all from one sample in a study of cytomegalovirus exposure and HLA in healthy donors. Profiling relied on immunoSEQ multiplex PCR, and the TCRdb table lists in-frame clones only, not all of them. The table includes nearly 110,000 clones, 77% detected once. The sample comprised PBMCs. The source is a male donor in good health and CMV-seronegative. CDR3s include the opening cysteine and the closing phenylalanine or tryptophan. D genes are given only for firm matches. Rows give clone size only sometimes, using once, few, many, or a class for an expanded clone.

CDR3,DNA,J,D,V,size
CASSPSGNTEAFF,TGTGCCAGCTCACCCTCGGGGAACACTGAAGCTTTCTTT,TRBJ1-1,.,TRBV18,.
CAWSRGVNNEQYF,TGTGCCTGGAGTCGTGGAGTTAATAACGAGCAGTACTTC,TRBJ2-7,.,TRBV30,.
CASSQGGLAELAKNIQYF,TGCGCCAGCAGCCAAGGGGGACTAGCGGAGCTAGCCAAAAACATTCAGTACTTC,TRBJ2-4,TRBD2,TRBV4-1,.
CASSIVSGISSYEQYF,TGTGCCAGTAGTATAGTCTCGGGGATTAGCTCCTACGAGCAGTACTTC,TRBJ2-7,.,TRBV19,.
CASSLGLAGVETQYF,TGTGCCAGCAGCTTAGGACTAGCGGGAGTTGAGACCCAGTACTTC,TRBJ2-5,TRBD2,TRBV11-2,.
CASSGRSYNEQFF,TGTGCCAGCAGCGGGAGATCCTACAATGAGCAGTTCTTC,TRBJ2-1,.,TRBV6-1,.
CASSPPGLAFNTGELFF,TGTGCCAGCAGCCCTCCTGGACTAGCGTTTAACACCGGGGAGCTGTTTTTT,TRBJ2-2,TRBD2,TRBV7-9,.
CATSRGGEGSYEQYF,TGTGCCACCAGCAGAGGGGGGGAGGGGTCCTACGAGCAGTACTTC,TRBJ2-7,TRBD2,TRBV15,.
CASKSEGFAYEQYF,TGTGCCAGTAAATCAGAGGGTTTCGCGTACGAGCAGTACTTC,TRBJ2-7,.,TRBV19,.
CSVRGARAETQYF,TGCAGCGTCAGGGGGGCGAGGGCAGAGACCCAGTACTTC,TRBJ2-5,.,TRBV29-1,.
CASSVVSGRAGEQFF,TGTGCCAGCAGTGTCGTTAGCGGGAGGGCGGGTGAGCAGTTCTTC,TRBJ2-1,TRBD2,TRBV2,.
CASALRTVYEQYF,TGTGCCAGCGCTCTCCGGACAGTTTACGAGCAGTACTTC,TRBJ2-7,.,TRBV28,.
CASSLGGVNRKLFF,TGTGCCAGCAGTTTAGGGGGGGTGAATAGAAAACTGTTTTTT,TRBJ1-4,.,TRBV28,once
CASSEQGDGETQYF,TGTGCCAGCAGCGAGCAGGGTGATGGAGAGACCCAGTACTTC,TRBJ2-5,.,TRBV9,.
CASRPLLTGVYGYTF,TGTGCCAGTAGACCCTTACTGACAGGGGTCTATGGCTACACCTTC,TRBJ1-2,TRBD1,TRBV19,.
CASSEGAELYGYTF,TGTGCCAGCAGTGAGGGAGCAGAACTTTATGGCTACACCTTC,TRBJ1-2,.,TRBV6-1,.
CASNRNYEQYF,TGTGCCAGCAACAGAAACTACGAGCAGTACTTC,TRBJ2-7,.,TRBV6-1,few
CATSRDLPGQGYEQYF,TGTGCCACCAGCAGAGATCTCCCGGGACAGGGTTACGAGCAGTACTTC,TRBJ2-7,TRBD1,TRBV15,.
CASSLTTGGTEAFF,TGTGCCAGCAGTTTAACGACAGGGGGCACTGAAGCTTTCTTT,TRBJ1-1,TRBD1,TRBV27,.
CASSGTGVGNTIYF,TGTGCCAGCAGCGGCACAGGGGTTGGAAACACCATATATTTT,TRBJ1-3,TRBD1,TRBV11-2,.
CASSLASNEQFF,TGTGCCAGCAGCTTGGCGTCCAATGAGCAGTTCTTC,TRBJ2-1,.,TRBV5-4,few
CASRYTSGSYEQYF,TGTGCCAGCAGATATACTAGCGGGAGCTACGAGCAGTACTTC,TRBJ2-7,TRBD2,TRBV27,.
CATRRATGNTGELFF,TGTGCCACCCGTCGAGCGACAGGGAACACCGGGGAGCTGTTTTTT,TRBJ2-2,.,TRBV7-3,.
CASSRTGESGEAFF,TGTGCCAGCAGTCGGACGGGGGAATCGGGTGAAGCTTTCTTT,TRBJ1-1,.,TRBV7-3,once
CASNPGTKRQTQYF,TGTGCCAGCAACCCCGGGACAAAGAGACAGACCCAGTACTTC,TRBJ2-5,.,TRBV6-5,.
CASSRGAVQETQYF,TGTGCCAGCAGCCGTGGTGCGGTCCAAGAGACCCAGTACTTC,TRBJ2-5,.,TRBV5-4,.
CASSSGNEQFF,TGTGCCAGCAGCTCGGGGAATGAGCAGTTCTTC,TRBJ2-1,.,TRBV27,.
CASSDLAPSSEQYF,TGCGCCAGCAGTGATCTAGCCCCTAGTTCCGAGCAGTACTTC,TRBJ2-7,.,TRBV10-1,few
CASSESGQGYQPQHF,TGCGCCAGCAGTGAGTCGGGACAGGGCTATCAGCCCCAGCATTTT,TRBJ1-5,TRBD1,TRBV10-2,.
CASSIRRVGEQFF,TGTGCCAGTAGTATACGGAGGGTAGGGGAGCAGTTCTTC,TRBJ2-1,.,TRBV19,few
CASSTGRTGVSTEAFF,TGTGCCAGCAGTACTGGAAGGACAGGGGTTAGTACTGAAGCTTTCTTT,TRBJ1-1,TRBD1,TRBV27,few
CASSDGAGENIQYF,TGTGCCAGCAGTGACGGGGCGGGGGAAAACATTCAGTACTTC,TRBJ2-4,TRBD2,TRBV6-4,.